The 18 T cell receptor beta chains presented below share a single source sample, sequenced in a study of vaccination and CD4 T cells after COVID-19. Regarding treatment: 10-day PBMC culture with coronavirus spike peptide pools or control peptides (ViraFEST assay). The antigens for these receptors are not known. The Oncomine TCR Beta short-read assay was what sequenced the DNA obtained from cultured CD4+ T cells. TCRdb re-called the PCR reads through MiXCR, storing one row per CDR3 protein. Of 12,000 or so distinct CDR3 sequences listed, less than 50% are singletons. Material: cultured CD4+ T cells from blood. These receptors came from a human donor with COVID-19.

The gene calls are TRBV11-3 and TRBJ2-4, with D possibly called TRBD1 or TRBD2 (5 bases each). CDR1 is SGHNT and CDR2 is YENEEA in the germline V gene. This CDR3 is built from 14 residues. V was trimmed by 4 bases and J by 8 bases, leaving 15 bases between them. DNA of the CDR3: TGTGCCAGCAGCTCCGGGTGGCAGGGAGACATTCAGTACTTC. Translating gives CASSSGWQGDIQYF.

This chain uses TRBV12-3 or TRBV12-4 with TRBJ1-3; D is uncertain. The CDR3 has 13 amino acids. Trimming took 6 bases from V and 3 from J, leaving 9 bases between them. CDR3 in amino acids: CASSPSGGNTIYF. CDR3 DNA: TGTGCCAGCAGCCCCTCCGGTGGAAACACCATATATTTT.

This clonotype was found a few times. The chain combines TRBV7-2 with TRBJ2-3, with D possibly being TRBD2 (7 bases). The CDR3 has 15 residues. The V gene lost 0 bases and the J gene lost 3 bases, with 10 bases spanning the gap. Germline V lookup: CDR1 SGHTA, CDR2 FQGNSA. CDR3 DNA: TGTGCCAGCAGCTTAGCGGGGGGGCCAACAGATACGCAGTATTTT. This encodes CASSLAGGPTDTQYF.

This clonotype was seen a single time. This chain uses TRBV11-2 with TRBJ2-7, with 9 nucleotides matching TRBD1. CDR1 and CDR2 (germline): SGHAT, FQNNGV. The ends lost 1 base at V and 2 bases at J; junction bases unmatched: 3. The CDR3 runs to 15 residues. Here the CDR3 DNA reads TGTGCCAGCAGCTTAGGTTGGACAGGGGCCTACGAGCAGTACTTC. This gives the protein CASSLGWTGAYEQYF.

The V and J genes are TRBV5-6 and TRBJ1-5, with D uncertain. The V and J ends lost 4 bases and 0 bases respectively, with 14 bases between them. Germline CDR1 is SGHDT and CDR2 is YYEEEE. The CDR3 contains 16 residues. The CDR3 coding sequence is TGTGCCAGCAGCACCTCGACAAGAAATAGCAATCAGCCCCAGCATTTT. Translation gives CASSTSTRNSNQPQHF.

The chain recombines TRBV2 with TRBJ1-6; unclear D gene. CDR3 length: 13 amino acids. Germline loops: CDR1 SNHLY, CDR2 FYNNEI. Trimming took off 3 bases at V and 10 bases at J, with 10 bases between the two ends. The CDR3 region is CASSEEGVSPLHF. The CDR3, as DNA: TGTGCCAGCAGTGAGGAGGGTGTCTCACCCCTCCACTTT.

The chain recombines TRBV5-4 with TRBJ2-1; D might be TRBD1 or TRBD2, each matching 5 bases. V was cut by 5 bases and J by 7 bases, with 10 bases left in between. The CDR3 has 12 amino acids. CDR1 SGHNT and CDR2 YYREEE come from the germline V gene (reference sequence). The CDR3 here is CASSTWGNEQFF. DNA of the CDR3: TGTGCCAGCAGTACCTGGGGGAATGAGCAGTTCTTC.

This chain joins TRBV15 and TRBJ1-1; D uncertain. Germline V gene sequence: CDR1 LNHNV, CDR2 YYDKDF (reference sequence). Trimming cost V 4 bases and J 1 base, with 10 bases left between them. This CDR3 spans 14 amino acids. CDR3 region: CATSTGQQNTEAFF. The CDR3 region has the DNA TGTGCCACCAGCACCGGGCAGCAGAACACTGAAGCTTTCTTT.

This rearrangement joins TRBV5-1 to TRBJ1-5; tentatively, D is TRBD1 (5 bases). Per the germline V gene, CDR1 is SGHRS and CDR2 is YFSETQ. V lost 0 bases to trimming and J lost 2 bases, with 12 bases between them. This CDR3 has 16 residues. The CDR3 reads CASSLEGAEGNQPQHF. CDR3 nucleotide sequence: TGCGCCAGCAGCTTGGAAGGGGCGGAGGGCAATCAGCCCCAGCATTTT.

The V gene is TRBV6-1, the J gene TRBJ2-2, with D perhaps matching TRBD1 (6 bases). Trimming left V 8 bases short and J 0 bases short, with 10 bases between. This CDR3 region has 14 residues. The germline V gene encodes CDR1 MNHNS and CDR2 SASEGT. CDR3 sequence (DNA): TGTGCCAGCCAGGACAGATCGAACACCGGGGAGCTGTTTTTT. This gives the protein CASQDRSNTGELFF.

This clonotype was found a few times. CDR3 residues: CASSDGGGGPGNTIYF. CDR3 bases: TGTGCCAGCAGTGATGGTGGGGGGGGACCTGGAAACACCATATATTTT. This chain connects TRBV2 to TRBJ1-3; D is perhaps TRBD1 (5 bases). This CDR3 has 16 residues. The V end was cut by 3 bases, the J end by 2 bases, with 14 bases between. Germline lookup yields CDR1 SNHLY and CDR2 FYNNEI.

The CDR3: CASGWGYGGDGYTF. The DNA of the CDR3 is TGTGCCAGCGGATGGGGGTATGGAGGTGATGGCTACACCTTC. The V gene is TRBV28, the J gene TRBJ1-2; D is possibly TRBD1 (5 bases). Germline assignment: CDR1 MDHEN and CDR2 SYDVKM. The V and J ends lost 8 bases and 6 bases respectively, with 19 bases between them. The CDR3 spans 14 residues.

This clonotype appeared a single time. The V call is TRBV5-8, the J call TRBJ2-3; 10 positions agree with TRBD1. Germline values: CDR1 SGHTS, CDR2 YDEGEE. The CDR3 is 15 amino acids. Losses at the gene ends were 4 bases for V and 2 bases for J; bases not matched to a gene: 4. DNA of the CDR3: TGTGCCAGCAGCGCGGGACAGGGGTTCACAGATACGCAGTATTTT. Amino acids: CASSAGQGFTDTQYF.

The V gene is TRBV10-3, the J gene TRBJ2-7; D is possibly TRBD2 (5 bases). The CDR3 consists of 13 residues. CDR1 ENHRY and CDR2 SYGVKD come from the germline V gene. Trimming pared 0 bases from V and 6 bases from J, leaving 9 bases between. In nucleotides, the CDR3 is TGTGCCATCAGTGAGTCGAGAGGGATCGAGCAGTACTTC. This gives the protein CAISESRGIEQYF.

There are a few counts of this clonotype. This sequence joins TRBV10-3 and TRBJ2-3, with no clear D. V shed 10 bases and J shed 1 base, with 12 bases lying between them. Germline V gene sequence: CDR1 ENHRY, CDR2 SYGVKD. This CDR3 is 13 amino acids long. The CDR3 coding sequence is TGTGCCACCCAAAGCCTACGCACAGATACGCAGTATTTT. It yields the protein CATQSLRTDTQYF.

This clonotype turned up a few times. J is TRBJ1-4 and V is TRBV7-9; maybe TRBD1 (6 bases). CDR3 length: 14 residues. V was clipped by 2 bases and J by 8 bases, with 12 bases between them. Germline CDR1 is SEHNR and CDR2 is FQNEAQ (reference sequence). As DNA, the CDR3 is TGTGCCAGCAGCTTATCAGGGGCAGAGGAAAAACTGTTTTTT. This codes for CASSLSGAEEKLFF.

J is TRBJ2-5 and V is TRBV12-3 or TRBV12-4; 15 bases line up with TRBD2. The CDR3 is 17 amino acids. J lost 4 bases, V lost 5 bases, and 8 bases had no gene match. Here the CDR3 DNA reads TGTGCCAGCAGTGGGGGACTAGCGGGGGGTTTACGAGAGACCCAGTACTTC. Its translation: CASSGGLAGGLRETQYF.

The chain uses TRBV6-2 or TRBV6-3 and TRBJ1-4; the D gene is possibly TRBD1 (6 bases). Per the germline V gene, CDR1 is MNHEY and CDR2 is SVGEGT. This CDR3 contains 16 residues. The V gene lost 2 bases and the J gene lost 5 bases, with 15 bases spanning the gap. CDR3 in amino acids: CASSYEGVRPNEKLFF. The CDR3 DNA is TGTGCCAGCAGTTACGAGGGGGTGAGACCCAATGAAAAACTGTTTTTT.